Listed here are 27 T cell receptor beta chains from one sample, sequenced in a study of T cell repertoires in cytomegalovirus infection (dated 2019 in TCRdb). Sequencing relied on an Illumina HiSeq 1500. TCRdb handled the public reads itself, with Q25 trimming in fastp and clone calling in MiXCR, and kept productive beta chains. Merged by CDR3 protein, the rows form single entries marked with the most common genes and DNA. The sample profile shows about 460,000 distinct CDR3 sequences; 11% of them were found once. The top ten hold roughly a tenth of the sample. The sequenced sample was PBMCs. The receptors stem from a human donor in good health (CMV status not recorded). Some clones in this sample may be carry-over from other donors' samples.

This clonotype was recorded only once. The rearrangement links TRBV6-5 to TRBJ2-5; 7 nucleotides agree with TRBD2. The CDR3 is made up of 15 amino acids. Germline trimming cut 0 bases from V and 4 bases from J; bases unmatched to any gene: 5. Germline-derived CDR1 and CDR2 are MNHEY and SVGAGI. CDR3 residues: CASSYSNGGGETQYF. The CDR3, as DNA: TGTGCCAGCAGTTACTCGAATGGGGGGGGAGAGACCCAGTACTTC.

This clonotype was recorded at least ten times. The chain joins TRBV12-3 or TRBV12-4 to TRBJ2-2; 12 nucleotides match TRBD2. The CDR3 sequence is 21 residues long. V was pared by 6 bases and J by 5 bases, with 22 bases of the junction left unmatched. The CDR3 loop is CASSGLGLAGLERSITGELFF. As DNA, the CDR3 is TGTGCCAGCAGCGGTTTAGGACTAGCGGGATTAGAACGATCTATAACCGGGGAGCTGTTTTTT.

This clonotype showed up many times. This chain uses TRBV6-1 with TRBJ1-2; 9 nucleotides align to TRBD1. The CDR3 runs to 17 residues. J was trimmed by 4 bases and V by 6 bases; bases with no gene match: 15. CDR1 and CDR2 (germline): MNHNS, SASEGT. CDR3 residues: CASRGFTPGQGIYGYTF. CDR3 coding DNA: TGTGCCAGCAGAGGCTTTACCCCGGGACAGGGTATCTATGGCTACACCTTC.

This clonotype was picked up many times. J is TRBJ1-6 and V is TRBV6-6, with D possibly being TRBD1 (5 bases). The CDR3 is 14 amino acids. V lost 2 bases, J lost 7 bases, and 9 bases lay in between. Germline-derived CDR1 and CDR2 are MNHNY and SVGAGI (reference sequence). CDR3 region: CASSYSRGNSPLHF. CDR3 sequence (DNA): TGTGCCAGCAGTTACAGCCGGGGGAATTCACCCCTCCACTTT.

The chain employs TRBV5-6 and TRBJ1-5; D is ambiguous. The CDR3 consists of 13 residues. V was cut by 3 bases and J by 1 base, with 5 bases left in between. Germline V lookup: CDR1 SGHDT, CDR2 YYEEEE. CDR3 DNA sequence: TGTGCCAGCAGCTCTCACAGCAATCAGCCCCAGCATTTT. It encodes CASSSHSNQPQHF. The whole variable domain, remainder taken from reference TRBV5-6 and TRBJ1-5, is DAGVTQSPTHLIKTRGQQVTLRCSPKSGHDTVSWYQQALGQGPQFIFQYYEEEERQRGNFPDRFSGHQFPNYSSELNVNALLLGDSALYLCASSSHSNQPQHFGDGTRLSIL.

This clonotype came up a few times. The V and J genes are TRBV6-2 or TRBV6-3 and TRBJ1-6, with unresolved D. CDR1 and CDR2 from the germline V gene are MNHEY and SVGEGT. Between the trimmed V and J ends, which lost 6 bases and 8 bases, there was a span of 8 bases. There are 12 residues in the CDR3. In DNA, the CDR3 is TGTGCCAGCAGATCCGGGTATTCACCCCTCCACTTT. Residues: CASRSGYSPLHF.

The table lists this clonotype with many counts. J is TRBJ2-6 and V is TRBV28; D gene ambiguous. Germline lookup yields CDR1 MDHEN and CDR2 SYDVKM. This CDR3 contains 19 residues. The ends were cut back, 5 bases at V and 3 bases at J, with 23 bases in the middle. CDR3: CASSPLTGLSSNGANVLTF. DNA of the CDR3: TGTGCCAGCAGTCCGTTGACCGGGCTATCCTCGAATGGGGCCAACGTCCTGACTTTC.

The chain uses TRBV3-1 and TRBJ2-2; D unclear. Per germline, CDR1 LGHDT and CDR2 YNNKEL (reference sequence). CDR3 length: 16 amino acids. V shed 4 bases and J shed 6 bases, with 18 bases lying between them. The CDR3, as DNA: TGTGCCAGCAGCCCCTCCCCAGGCCCTAGGGCCGGGGAGCTGTTTTTT. Translating it yields CASSPSPGPRAGELFF.

In this sample, this clonotype turned up a few times. The gene calls are TRBV20-1 and TRBJ2-1, with TRBD2 matching 7 bases. The germline V gene encodes CDR1 DFQATT and CDR2 SNEGSKA (reference sequence). Losses at the gene ends were 3 bases for V and 2 bases for J; bases not matched to a gene: 7. CDR3 length equals 15 residues. CDR3 protein: CSASRAGIPYNEQFF. Written as DNA, the CDR3 is TGCAGTGCTAGTCGAGCGGGGATCCCCTACAATGAGCAGTTCTTC.

In this sample, this clonotype turned up many times. V usage is TRBV5-1 and J usage is TRBJ2-3, with 14 bases fitting TRBD2. The CDR3 has 16 amino acids. Germline CDR1 is SGHRS and CDR2 is YFSETQ. J lost 4 bases, V lost 2 bases, and 3 bases had no gene match. CDR3 sequence: CASSLPGLAGADTQYF. The CDR3 DNA sequence: TGCGCCAGCAGCTTACCGGGACTAGCGGGAGCAGATACGCAGTATTTT.

This clonotype showed up many times. This chain links TRBV6-1 with TRBJ1-1; D call uncertain. The germline gives CDR1 MNHNS, CDR2 SASEGT. The ends were cut back, 3 bases at V and 4 bases at J, with 0 bases in the middle. CDR3 length equals 10 residues. CDR3 DNA sequence: TGTGCCAGCAGTGACACTGAAGCTTTCTTT. It codes for CASSDTEAFF.

The V and J genes are TRBV5-1 and TRBJ2-3; possibly TRBD1 for D (6 bases). Per germline, CDR1 SGHRS and CDR2 YFSETQ. The CDR3 has 13 amino acids. The V gene lost 4 bases and the J gene lost 7 bases, with 13 bases spanning the gap. The CDR3 DNA sequence: TGCGCCAGCAGCCCGTCCTGGGGGCATACGCAGTATTTT. It translates to CASSPSWGHTQYF.

The chain joins TRBV29-1 to TRBJ1-2, with a weak D call TRBD1 (5 bases). The germline V gene has CDR1 SQVTM and CDR2 ANQGSEA. Trimming cost V 4 bases and J 4 bases, with 10 bases left between them. The CDR3 is 12 residues long. The CDR3 sequence is CSVGGSGYGYTF. The CDR3 DNA follows: TGCAGCGTTGGGGGGAGTGGCTATGGCTACACCTTC.

This clonotype has just a few counts. The chain has TRBV20-1 and TRBJ1-2; possibly TRBD1 for D (5 bases). CDR1 and CDR2 from the germline V gene are DFQATT and SNEGSKA (reference sequence). The CDR3 length is 14 residues. Trimming stripped 1 base from V and 3 bases from J, with 12 bases between. CDR3 residues: CSARGGAQDYGYTF. As DNA, the CDR3 is TGCAGTGCTAGAGGAGGGGCCCAGGACTATGGCTACACCTTC.

The rearrangement links TRBV18 to TRBJ1-1, with D possibly being TRBD1 (6 bases). The V end lost 3 bases, the J end lost 4 bases, and 15 bases lay between the germline ends. Germline values: CDR1 KGHSH, CDR2 LQKENI. The CDR3 extends over 15 amino acids. DNA for the CDR3: TGTGCCAGCTCACCGCCCACGGCCAGGGGCACTGAAGCTTTCTTT. This translates into CASSPPTARGTEAFF.

The chain couples TRBV2 to TRBJ2-1; D may be TRBD2 (6 bases). V lost 6 bases and J 7 bases, leaving 13 bases between the germline ends. CDR1 is SNHLY and CDR2 is FYNNEI in the germline V gene. CDR3 length: 13 residues. CDR3 DNA sequence: TGTGCCAGCAGACGGGAGAGGGGAAATGAGCAGTTCTTC. Translating gives CASRRERGNEQFF.

The table lists this clonotype with many counts. This rearrangement joins TRBV7-8 to TRBJ1-5; D is undetermined. V shed 3 bases and J shed 4 bases, with 13 bases lying between them. The germline gives CDR1 SGHVS, CDR2 FQNEAQ. CDR3 length: 15 residues. CDR3 region: CASSFSMSGNQPQHF. The DNA of the CDR3 is TGTGCCAGCAGCTTTTCGATGTCCGGGAATCAGCCCCAGCATTTT. Looking up the rest from reference TRBV7-8 and TRBJ1-5 gives the full variable domain: GAGVSQSPRYKVAKRGQDVALRCDPISGHVSLFWYQQALGQGPEFLTYFQNEAQLDKSGLPSDRFFAERPEGSVSTLKIQRTQQEDSAVYLCASSFSMSGNQPQHFGDGTRLSIL.

This clonotype occurred many times. The gene calls are TRBV7-8 and TRBJ2-6, with D perhaps matching TRBD1 (5 bases). This CDR3 spans 19 amino acids. The V and J ends lost 1 base and 0 bases respectively, with 16 bases between them. CDR1 is SGHVS and CDR2 is FQNEAQ in the germline V gene. The CDR3 nucleotides read TGTGCCAGCAGCTTAGGCCGGACATCACTTCACTCTGGGGCCAACGTCCTGACTTTC. Protein sequence: CASSLGRTSLHSGANVLTF.

This clonotype was observed at least ten times. V gene TRBV14 combines with J gene TRBJ2-3; D unclear. V gave up 3 bases and J gave up 10 bases, with 11 bases separating them. The V gene's germline CDR1 is SGHDN and CDR2 FVKESK. This CDR3 region has 12 residues. CDR3 loop: CASSQDPVAQYF. The DNA of the CDR3 is TGTGCCAGCAGCCAGGACCCCGTTGCGCAGTATTTT.

This clonotype was detected ten times or more. The chain recombines TRBV20-1 with TRBJ1-5; D is undetermined. CDR3 length: 14 amino acids. Between the trimmed V and J ends, which lost 3 bases and 5 bases, there was a span of 14 bases. From germline, CDR1 is DFQATT and CDR2 SNEGSKA (reference sequence). The CDR3 spells CSARVSEGYQPQHF. The CDR3, as DNA: TGCAGTGCTAGGGTTTCTGAGGGCTATCAGCCCCAGCATTTT.

This clonotype was picked up many times. The chain has TRBV10-3 and TRBJ2-3, with unresolved D. V lost 2 bases and J 10 bases, leaving 10 bases between the germline ends. The CDR3 is made up of 12 amino acids. Looked up from germline, CDR1 is ENHRY and CDR2 is SYGVKD. The DNA of the CDR3 is TGTGCCATCAGTGAGCCTTTACGGTCGCAGTATTTT. It codes for CAISEPLRSQYF.

This chain uses TRBV7-9 with TRBJ2-7; the match to TRBD1 covers 8 bases. Per germline, CDR1 SEHNR and CDR2 FQNEAQ (reference sequence). J lost 2 bases, V lost 4 bases, and 10 bases had no gene match. This CDR3 is built from 16 residues. The chain's CDR3 is CASSYAGTGYTYEQYF. CDR3 DNA: TGTGCCAGCAGCTACGCCGGGACAGGTTATACCTACGAGCAGTACTTC.

This clonotype came up many times. For the CDR3, the DNA is TGTGCCAGCAGTCCCCGGCAGGGGTATGGCTACACCTTC. Amino acid sequence: CASSPRQGYGYTF. The rearrangement joins TRBV28 to TRBJ1-2, with D possibly TRBD1 on 6 matching bases. This CDR3 spans 13 amino acids. Germline V gene sequence: CDR1 MDHEN, CDR2 SYDVKM. Trimming left V 5 bases short and J 5 bases short, with 12 bases between.

This clonotype was counted only a few times. V gene TRBV11-2 combines with J gene TRBJ2-2; D not certain. Trimming took 4 bases from V and 6 from J, leaving 18 bases between them. The CDR3 covers 16 residues. CDR1 is SGHAT, CDR2 FQNNGV, per germline. CDR3 sequence reads: CASSYRLAPSAGELFF. CDR3 sequence (DNA): TGTGCCAGCAGCTATCGACTGGCACCCAGCGCCGGGGAGCTGTTTTTT.

This clonotype was counted many times. CDR3 loop: CAIFQGEVNTEAFF. CDR3 in DNA: TGTGCCATCTTTCAGGGGGAGGTGAACACTGAAGCTTTCTTT. The rearrangement links TRBV6-1 to TRBJ1-1; 7 nucleotides line up with TRBD1. This CDR3 is 14 amino acids long. Germline values: CDR1 MNHNS, CDR2 SASEGT. Trimming cost V 10 bases and J 0 bases; bases outside gene matches: 8.

There are many counts of this clonotype. This chain links TRBV14 with TRBJ2-6; a weak D match, TRBD2 (6 bases). Trimming left V 6 bases short and J 2 bases short, with 20 bases between. The CDR3 spans 18 residues. Germline-derived CDR1 and CDR2 are SGHDN and FVKESK. CDR3 sequence reads: CASRAGPQGLAGANVLTF. CDR3 sequence (DNA): TGTGCCAGCAGGGCGGGACCCCAAGGCCTTGCTGGGGCCAACGTCCTGACTTTC. The full variable domain, in which reference TRBV14 and TRBJ2-6 provide the parts outside the CDR3, is EAGVTQFPSHSVIEKGQTVTLRCDPISGHDNLYWYRRVMGKEIKFLLHFVKESKQDESGMPNNRFLAERTGGTYSTLKVQPAELEDSGVYFCASRAGPQGLAGANVLTFGAGSRLTVL.

In its sample, this clonotype was seen many times. This chain links TRBV5-1 with TRBJ2-5, with 7 bases that match TRBD1. Trimming at V came to 4 bases and at J to 5 bases, leaving 14 bases not matched to a gene. The CDR3 spans 16 residues. The germline V gene encodes CDR1 SGHRS and CDR2 YFSETQ. The CDR3 here is CASSTQAEGGWETQYF. The CDR3 nucleotides read TGCGCCAGCAGCACCCAAGCTGAAGGGGGCTGGGAGACCCAGTACTTC. The whole variable domain, remainder taken from reference TRBV5-1 and TRBJ2-5, is KAGVTQTPRYLIKTRGQQVTLSCSPISGHRSVSWYQQTPGQGLQFLFEYFSETQRNKGNFPGRFSGRQFSNSRSEMNVSTLELGDSALYLCASSTQAEGGWETQYFGPGTRLLVL.